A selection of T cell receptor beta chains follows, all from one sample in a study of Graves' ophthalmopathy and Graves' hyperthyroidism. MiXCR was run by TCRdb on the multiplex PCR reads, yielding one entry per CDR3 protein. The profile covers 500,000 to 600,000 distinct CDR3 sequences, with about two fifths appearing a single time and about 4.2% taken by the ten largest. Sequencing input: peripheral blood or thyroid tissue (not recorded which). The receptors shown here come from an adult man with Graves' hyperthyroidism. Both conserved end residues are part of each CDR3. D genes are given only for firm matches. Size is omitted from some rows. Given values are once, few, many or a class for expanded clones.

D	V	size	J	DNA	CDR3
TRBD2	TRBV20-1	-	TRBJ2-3	TGCAGTGCACCCCATAGCGGGCTTAGCACAGATACGCAGTATTTT	CSAPHSGLSTDTQYF
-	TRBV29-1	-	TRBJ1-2	TGCAGCGTGACAACAGGGCCTTCTGGCTACACCTTC	CSVTTGPSGYTF
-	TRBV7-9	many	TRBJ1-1	TGTGCCAGCAGCACGACGGGGTACACTGAAGCTTTCTTT	CASSTTGYTEAFF
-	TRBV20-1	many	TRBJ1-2	TGCAGTGCTAGACCGTTACTGGGGGACTATGGCTACACCTTC	CSARPLLGDYGYTF
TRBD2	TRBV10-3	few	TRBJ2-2	TGTGCCATCAGTGATGGACTAGCGGGGGGGCTCGGCACCGGGGAGCTGTTTTTT	CAISDGLAGGLGTGELFF
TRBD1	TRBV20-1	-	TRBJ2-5	TGCAGTGTTGGGACAGGGGATCGAGAGACCCAGTACTTC	CSVGTGDRETQYF
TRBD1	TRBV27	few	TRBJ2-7	TGTGCCAGCAGTGTAACAGGGGACGAGCAGTACTTC	CASSVTGDEQYF
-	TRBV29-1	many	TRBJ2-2	TGCAGCGTTGAGGGGGGGCGAGGGGCCGGGGAGCTGTTTTTT	CSVEGGRGAGELFF
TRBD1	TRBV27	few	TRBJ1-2	TGTGCCAGCAACCCACAAAGGGGGGACAGGGGGTTTGGCTACACCTTC	CASNPQRGDRGFGYTF
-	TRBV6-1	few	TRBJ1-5	TGTGCCAGCAGTGAAAGATCCTCCAGCAATCAGCCCCAGCATTTT	CASSERSSSNQPQHF
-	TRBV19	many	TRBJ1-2	TGTGCCAGTAGTATATTGTTTCTGGGGCTACCTAACTATGGCTACACCTTC	CASSILFLGLPNYGYTF